This record covers a single TCR beta chain. Its matching antigen is unknown. Sorted subsets were amplified in replicate PCRs using 200 to 250 ng DNA, roughly 30,000 T cell genomes. The table came from immunoSEQ multiplex PCR; TCRdb's copy has only in-frame clones and leaves some out. The repertoire has a few hundred thousand clones, 95% to 98% of them found once; the top ten carry around 0.06%. The CDR3 is made up of 15 amino acids. Trimming at V came to 6 bases and at J to 5 bases, leaving 3 bases not matched to a gene. Germline V CDR1 and CDR2: KGHSH, LQKENI. This entry is derived from a study of shared clonotypes between healthy human individuals. Findings and limits, study-wide: Collection of samples was limited to blood; tissue repertoires likely differ. The study generally estimated greater richness for naive than memory subsets. Between a handful of donors, naive CD4 clonotypes were shared at a level of roughly 5.5%.

The chain combines TRBV18 with TRBJ2-1; 14 nucleotides match TRBD2. The sequence came from a woman aged 30 to 39 in good health. Sequencing was done on a sample of naive CD4+ T cells sorted from blood. The subset was: CD45RA+ positively selected. In nucleotides, the CDR3 is TGTGCCAGCTCGCTGACTAGCGGGGGGGACAATGAGCAGTTCTTC. It yields the protein CASSLTSGGDNEQFF.